The TCR beta chain described here comes from a study of tissue T cells after allogeneic stem cell transplantation. Study summary: Smaller viable blood or marrow samples skipped sorting for direct DNA extraction.

Study-wide results and limits: Motif-based clustering found tissue-specific repertoire signatures shared across patients, though few clones were shared. This small cohort was clinically heterogeneous, and sampling depth was a limitation.

Sequencing was performed with immunoSEQ multiplex PCR; in TCRdb, only in-frame clones are kept and a portion is missing. The data show fewer than 7,500 clones, about 82% seen once. The germline CDR1 and CDR2 sequences are SGHNT and YENEEA. Trimming shortened V by 2 bases and J by 8 bases, and 13 bases separated the two germline ends. This CDR3 contains 14 residues. In the case of this clone: No antigen is known for it.

Sequencing was performed on blood, taken before transplantation. The TCR sequence derives from a man aged 35 to 69 who later had graft-versus-host disease after an allogeneic stem cell transplant. The rearrangement joins TRBV11-3 to TRBJ1-3; a weak D match, TRBD1 (5 bases). The CDR3 is CASSLQGAPDTIYF. Here the CDR3 DNA reads TGTGCCAGCAGCTTACAGGGTGCACCGGACACCATATATTTT. The full variable domain, its missing parts supplied by reference TRBV11-3 and TRBJ1-3, is EAGVVQSPRYKIIEKKQPVAFWCNPISGHNTLYWYLQNLGQGPELLIRYENEEAVDDSQLPKDRFSAERLKGVDSTLKIQPAELGDSAVYLCASSLQGAPDTIYFGEGSWLTVV.